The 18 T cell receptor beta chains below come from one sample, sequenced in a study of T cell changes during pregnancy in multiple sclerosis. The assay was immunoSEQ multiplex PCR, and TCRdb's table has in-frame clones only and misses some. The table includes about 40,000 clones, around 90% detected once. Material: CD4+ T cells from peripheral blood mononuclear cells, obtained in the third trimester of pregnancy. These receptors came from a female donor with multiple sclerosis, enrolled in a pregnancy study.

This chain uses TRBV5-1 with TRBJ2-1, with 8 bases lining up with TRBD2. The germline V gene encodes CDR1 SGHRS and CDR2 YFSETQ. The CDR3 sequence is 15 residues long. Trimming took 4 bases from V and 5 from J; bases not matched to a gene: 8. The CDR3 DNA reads TGCGCCAGCAGCCCGGGACTAGATCTGCACAATGAGCAGTTCTTC. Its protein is CASSPGLDLHNEQFF.

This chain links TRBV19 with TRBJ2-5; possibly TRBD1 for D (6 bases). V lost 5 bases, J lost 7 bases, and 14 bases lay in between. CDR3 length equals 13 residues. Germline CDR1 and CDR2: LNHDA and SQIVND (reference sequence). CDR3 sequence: CASSEGTKGTQYF. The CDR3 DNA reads TGTGCCAGTAGTGAAGGGACAAAGGGGACCCAGTACTTC.

CDR3 DNA sequence: TGCAGCGCCCACCGTGGGGCAGTGAACACTGAAGCTTTCTTT. It specifies CSAHRGAVNTEAFF. The chain uses TRBV29-1 and TRBJ1-1; weak D call: TRBD1 (5 bases). Trimming took off 7 bases at V and 0 bases at J, with 15 bases between the two ends. The germline V gene encodes CDR1 SQVTM and CDR2 ANQGSEA. The CDR3 is made up of 14 amino acids. Combining the CDR3 with reference TRBV29-1 and TRBJ1-1 gives the whole variable domain SAVISQKPSRDICQRGTSLTIQCQVDSQVTMMFWYRQQPGQSLTLIATANQGSEATYESGFVIDKFPISRPNLTFSTLTVSNMSPEDSSIYLCSAHRGAVNTEAFFGQGTRLTVV.

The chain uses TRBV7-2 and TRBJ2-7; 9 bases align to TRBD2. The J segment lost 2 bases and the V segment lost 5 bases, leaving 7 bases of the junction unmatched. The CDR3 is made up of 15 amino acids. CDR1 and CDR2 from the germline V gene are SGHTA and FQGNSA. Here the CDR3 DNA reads TGTGCCAGCAGCCTTAGCGGGAGAGGGGCCTACGAGCAGTACTTC. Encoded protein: CASSLSGRGAYEQYF.

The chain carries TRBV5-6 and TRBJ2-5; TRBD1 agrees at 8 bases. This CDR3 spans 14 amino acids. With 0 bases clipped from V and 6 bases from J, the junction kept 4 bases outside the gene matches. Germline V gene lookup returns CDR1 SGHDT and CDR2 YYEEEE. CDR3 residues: CASSLDRGLKTQYF. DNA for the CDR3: TGTGCCAGCAGCTTGGACAGGGGGTTGAAGACCCAGTACTTC.

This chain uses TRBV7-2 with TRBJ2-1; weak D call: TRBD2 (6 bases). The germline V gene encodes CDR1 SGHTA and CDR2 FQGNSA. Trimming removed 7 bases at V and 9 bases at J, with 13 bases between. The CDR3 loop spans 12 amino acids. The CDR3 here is CASTAGRIEQFF. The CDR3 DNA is TGTGCCAGCACCGCGGGGAGAATTGAGCAGTTCTTC.

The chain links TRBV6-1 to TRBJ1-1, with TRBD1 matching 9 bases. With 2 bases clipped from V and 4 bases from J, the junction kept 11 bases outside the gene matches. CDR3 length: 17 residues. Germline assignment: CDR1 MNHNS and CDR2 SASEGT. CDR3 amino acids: CASSENGQGTGSTEAFF. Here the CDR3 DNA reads TGTGCCAGCAGTGAAAACGGGCAGGGGACAGGGTCCACTGAAGCTTTCTTT.

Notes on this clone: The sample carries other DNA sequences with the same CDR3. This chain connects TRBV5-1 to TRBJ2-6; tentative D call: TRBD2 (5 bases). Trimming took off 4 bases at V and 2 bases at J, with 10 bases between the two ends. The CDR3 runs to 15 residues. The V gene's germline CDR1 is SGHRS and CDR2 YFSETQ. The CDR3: CASSPGTTGANVLTF. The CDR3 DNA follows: TGCGCCAGCAGCCCGGGAACCACTGGGGCCAACGTCCTGACTTTC.

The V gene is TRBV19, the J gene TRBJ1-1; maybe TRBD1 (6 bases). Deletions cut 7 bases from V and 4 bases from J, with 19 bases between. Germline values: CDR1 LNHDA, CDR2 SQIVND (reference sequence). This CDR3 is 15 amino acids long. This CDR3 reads CASIRSGGLATEAFF. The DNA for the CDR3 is TGTGCCAGTATTCGGTCTGGGGGCTTGGCCACTGAAGCTTTCTTT.

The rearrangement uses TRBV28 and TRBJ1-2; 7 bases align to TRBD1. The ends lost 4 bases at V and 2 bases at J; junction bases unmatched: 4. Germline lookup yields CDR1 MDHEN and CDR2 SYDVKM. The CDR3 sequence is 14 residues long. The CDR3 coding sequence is TGTGCCAGCAGTTCGACAGGGTCGAACTATGGCTACACCTTC. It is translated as CASSSTGSNYGYTF.

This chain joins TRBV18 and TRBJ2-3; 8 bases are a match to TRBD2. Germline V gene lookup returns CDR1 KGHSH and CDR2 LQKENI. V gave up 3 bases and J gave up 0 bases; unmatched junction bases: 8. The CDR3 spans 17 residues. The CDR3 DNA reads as TGTGCCAGCTCACCCACCGGGGGGGGGCCTAGCACAGATACGCAGTATTTT. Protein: CASSPTGGGPSTDTQYF.

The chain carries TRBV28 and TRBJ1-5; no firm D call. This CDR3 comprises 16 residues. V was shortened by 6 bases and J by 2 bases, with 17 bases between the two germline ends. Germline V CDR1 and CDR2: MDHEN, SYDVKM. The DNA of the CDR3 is TGTGCCAGCAGCACCAACACGCCGGAGCGCAATCAGCCCCAGCATTTT. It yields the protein CASSTNTPERNQPQHF.

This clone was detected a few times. As DNA, the CDR3 is TGTGCCAGCAGCGCTTCAGGGGTGGCTAATGAAAAACTGTTTTTT. Translating it yields CASSASGVANEKLFF. The rearrangement joins TRBV2 to TRBJ1-4; D possibly corresponds to TRBD1 (6 bases). V dropped 6 bases and J dropped 3 bases, with 14 bases sitting between them. The V gene's germline CDR1 is SNHLY and CDR2 FYNNEI. The CDR3 is 15 residues long.

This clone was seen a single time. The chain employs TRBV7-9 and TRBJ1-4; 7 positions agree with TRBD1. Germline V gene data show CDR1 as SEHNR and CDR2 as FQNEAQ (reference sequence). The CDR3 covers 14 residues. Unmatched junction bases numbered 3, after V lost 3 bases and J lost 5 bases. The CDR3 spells CASSLGQINEKLFF. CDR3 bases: TGTGCCAGCAGCTTGGGACAGATAAATGAAAAACTGTTTTTT. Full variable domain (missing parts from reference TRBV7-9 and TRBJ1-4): DTGVSQNPRHKITKRGQNVTFRCDPISEHNRLYWYRQTLGQGPEFLTYFQNEAQLEKSRLLSDRFSAERPKGSFSTLEIQRTEQGDSAMYLCASSLGQINEKLFFGSGTQLSVL.

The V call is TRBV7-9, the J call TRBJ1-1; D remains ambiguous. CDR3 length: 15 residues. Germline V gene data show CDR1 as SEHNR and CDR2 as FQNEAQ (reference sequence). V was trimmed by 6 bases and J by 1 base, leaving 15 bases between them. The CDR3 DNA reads TGTGCCAGCAGTCGTTCCCTAGTTACGAACACTGAAGCTTTCTTT. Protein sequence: CASSRSLVTNTEAFF.

Here the CDR3 DNA reads TGTGCCAGTGGGAGGCTGGCAGCTAACTATGGCTACACCTTC. Translated: CASGRLAANYGYTF. This chain uses TRBV4-2 with TRBJ1-2, with no clear D. The CDR3 spans 14 residues. Trimming stripped 9 bases from V and 0 bases from J, with 14 bases between. The germline V gene has CDR1 LGHNA and CDR2 YNFKEQ.

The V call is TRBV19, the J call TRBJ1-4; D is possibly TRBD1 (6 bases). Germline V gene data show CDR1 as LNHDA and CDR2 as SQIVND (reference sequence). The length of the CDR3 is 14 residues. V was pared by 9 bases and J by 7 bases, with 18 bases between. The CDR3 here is CASGSQGMGEKLFF. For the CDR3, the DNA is TGTGCCAGCGGTTCACAGGGAATGGGTGAAAAACTGTTTTTT.

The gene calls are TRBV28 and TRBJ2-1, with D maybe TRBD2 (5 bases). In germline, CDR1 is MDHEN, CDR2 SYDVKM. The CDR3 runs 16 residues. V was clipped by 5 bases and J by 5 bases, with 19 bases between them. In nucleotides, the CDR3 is TGTGCCAGCAGTCCCTCGGACTGGGTCGAAGACAATGAGCAGTTCTTC. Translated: CASSPSDWVEDNEQFF.